The next 6 T cell receptor beta chains were all read from a single sample in a study of T-cell memory formation after mild COVID-19. TCRdb independently ran MiXCR on the 5' RACE reads; one entry per CDR3 protein. Of about 270,000 distinct CDR3 sequences in the sample, about a sixth were seen once. The sequenced material came from PBMCs or a T cell subset sorted from them (not recorded which). These receptors were taken from a man between 18 and 35 years old who had mild COVID-19 (a few samples of this study predate the infection). Cell type and time point are not known.

The chain joins TRBV5-4 to TRBJ2-6; D might be TRBD1 or TRBD2, each matching 8 bases. The CDR3 spans 18 residues. Trimming took 5 bases from V and 0 from J, leaving 18 bases between them. Germline assignment: CDR1 SGHNT and CDR2 YYREEE (reference sequence). Here the CDR3 DNA reads TGTGCCAGCAGACGGGGGGGGACAGGCCTCTCTGGGGCCAACGTCCTGACTTTC. Residues: CASRRGGTGLSGANVLTF.

V usage is TRBV7-2 and J usage is TRBJ2-1, with a weak D call TRBD2 (6 bases). This CDR3 has 13 residues. Between the trimmed V and J ends, which lost 6 bases and 4 bases, there was a span of 10 bases. Germline V CDR1 and CDR2: SGHTA, FQGNSA. Here the CDR3 DNA reads TGTGCCAGCAGGGCGGGGACGTACAATGAGCAGTTCTTC. Amino acid sequence: CASRAGTYNEQFF.

The CDR3 bases are TGTGCCATCAGCGACGCGGTCGACTACGAGCAGTACTTC. Protein product: CAISDAVDYEQYF. This chain uses TRBV10-3 with TRBJ2-7; D remains ambiguous. This CDR3 comprises 13 residues. Between the trimmed V and J ends, which lost 6 bases and 3 bases, there was a span of 12 bases. Germline V gives CDR1 ENHRY, CDR2 SYGVKD.

This clonotype turned up a few times. The chain employs TRBV7-2 and TRBJ1-1; TRBD1 aligns across 8 bases. Unmatched junction bases numbered 5, after V lost 5 bases and J lost 6 bases. Germline lookup yields CDR1 SGHTA and CDR2 FQGNSA. There are 13 residues in the CDR3. CDR3 coding DNA: TGTGCCAGCAGCCCACCACAGGGGGCTGAAGCTTTCTTT. Amino acid sequence: CASSPPQGAEAFF.

This clonotype appeared a few times. The V call is TRBV7-2, the J call TRBJ1-2; D is uncertain. Deletions cut 5 bases from V and 5 bases from J, with 18 bases between. In germline, CDR1 is SGHTA, CDR2 FQGNSA. CDR3 length equals 15 residues. The chain's CDR3 is CASSPWTEISYGYTF. In DNA form, the CDR3 reads TGTGCCAGCAGCCCTTGGACCGAGATCTCTTATGGCTACACCTTC.

The chain combines TRBV25-1 with TRBJ1-5, with a weak D call TRBD1 (5 bases). The germline gives CDR1 MGHDK, CDR2 SYGVNS. V was trimmed by 3 bases and J by 1 base, leaving 13 bases between them. The CDR3 is 16 residues long. The CDR3 coding sequence is TGTGCCAGCAGTGACAGTCGGGGCGGGAGCAATCAGCCCCAGCATTTT. Translation: CASSDSRGGSNQPQHF.